Presented here are 5 T cell receptor beta chains from one specimen sequenced in a study of T-cell memory formation after mild COVID-19. TCRdb reprocessed the 5' RACE reads with MiXCR, giving one entry per CDR3 protein. This table has under 400,000 distinct CDR3 sequences, over 20% appearing once. Sequencing used PBMCs or a T cell subset sorted from them (not recorded which). These receptors were taken from an adult woman who had mild COVID-19 (a few samples of this study predate the infection). Cell type and time point are not known.

The chain combines TRBV7-9 with TRBJ1-1; TRBD1 is a possible D gene (5 bases). The CDR3 has 16 residues. CDR1 SEHNR and CDR2 FQNEAQ come from the germline V gene (reference sequence). Trimming stripped 2 bases from V and 0 bases from J, with 13 bases between. The CDR3: CASSLTRLGVNTEAFF. The CDR3 DNA reads TGTGCCAGCAGCTTAACCCGGTTAGGGGTGAACACTGAAGCTTTCTTT.

The chain combines TRBV10-2 with TRBJ2-1; no firm D call. V was cut by 7 bases and J by 9 bases, with 10 bases left in between. The germline gives CDR1 WSHSY, CDR2 SAAADI. The CDR3 has 11 amino acids. CDR3 in amino acids: CASTLVSEQFF. CDR3 DNA sequence: TGCGCCAGCACCCTGGTGAGTGAGCAGTTCTTC.

The V call is TRBV14, the J call TRBJ2-7; D is undetermined. This CDR3 has 16 residues. V shed 0 bases and J shed 7 bases, with 19 bases lying between them. Germline V lookup: CDR1 SGHDN, CDR2 FVKESK. CDR3 region: CASSQDTGVGRKEQYF. CDR3 nucleotide sequence: TGTGCCAGCAGCCAAGATACTGGGGTCGGGCGGAAAGAGCAGTACTTC. Full variable domain (missing parts from reference TRBV14 and TRBJ2-7): EAGVTQFPSHSVIEKGQTVTLRCDPISGHDNLYWYRRVMGKEIKFLLHFVKESKQDESGMPNNRFLAERTGGTYSTLKVQPAELEDSGVYFCASSQDTGVGRKEQYFGPGTRLTVT.

The chain has TRBV11-3 and TRBJ1-1; 12 nucleotides align to TRBD1. The CDR3 consists of 16 residues. Germline V lookup: CDR1 SGHNT, CDR2 YENEEA. The V gene end was trimmed by 4 bases and the J gene end by 0 bases; junction bases not matched to a gene: 3. The CDR3 DNA reads as TGTGCCAGCAGCTCCGGGACAGGGGGCTTGAACACTGAAGCTTTCTTT. Translation: CASSSGTGGLNTEAFF.

V and J are TRBV20-1 and TRBJ2-2; D possibly corresponds to TRBD2 (6 bases). The CDR3 runs to 16 residues. The germline CDR1 and CDR2 sequences are DFQATT and SNEGSKA (reference sequence). V was pared by 1 base and J by 1 base, with 13 bases between. CDR3 loop: CSARVSAGLNTGELFF. In nucleotides, the CDR3 is TGCAGTGCTAGAGTTTCAGCGGGCCTGAACACCGGGGAGCTGTTTTTT.